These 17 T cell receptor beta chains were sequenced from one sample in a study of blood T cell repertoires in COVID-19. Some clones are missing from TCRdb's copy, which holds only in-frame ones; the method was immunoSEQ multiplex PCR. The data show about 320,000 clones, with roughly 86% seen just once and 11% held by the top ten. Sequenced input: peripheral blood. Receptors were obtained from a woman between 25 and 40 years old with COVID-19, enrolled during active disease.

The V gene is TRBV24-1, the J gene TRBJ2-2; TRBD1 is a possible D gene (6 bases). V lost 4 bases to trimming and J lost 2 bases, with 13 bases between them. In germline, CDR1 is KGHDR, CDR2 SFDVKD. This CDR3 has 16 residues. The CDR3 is CATSDALTGNTGELFF. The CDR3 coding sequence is TGTGCCACCAGTGACGCGTTGACAGGTAACACCGGGGAGCTGTTTTTT.

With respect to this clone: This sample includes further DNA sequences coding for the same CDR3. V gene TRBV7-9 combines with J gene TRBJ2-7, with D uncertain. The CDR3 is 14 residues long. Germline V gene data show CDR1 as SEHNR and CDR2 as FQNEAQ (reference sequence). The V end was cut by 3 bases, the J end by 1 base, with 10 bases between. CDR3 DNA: TGTGCCAGCAGCTTTAGTCACAGTTCCTACGAGCAGTACTTC. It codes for CASSFSHSSYEQYF. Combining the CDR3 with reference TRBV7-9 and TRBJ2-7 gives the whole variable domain DTGVSQNPRHKITKRGQNVTFRCDPISEHNRLYWYRQTLGQGPEFLTYFQNEAQLEKSRLLSDRFSAERPKGSFSTLEIQRTEQGDSAMYLCASSFSHSSYEQYFGPGTRLTVT.

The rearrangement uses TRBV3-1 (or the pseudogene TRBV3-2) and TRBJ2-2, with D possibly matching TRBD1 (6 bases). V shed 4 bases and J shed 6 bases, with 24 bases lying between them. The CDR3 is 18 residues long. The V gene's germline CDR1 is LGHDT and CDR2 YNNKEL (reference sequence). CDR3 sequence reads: CASSPSTRTASWAGELFF. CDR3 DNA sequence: TGTGCCAGCAGCCCGTCAACTCGGACAGCCTCTTGGGCCGGGGAGCTGTTTTTT.

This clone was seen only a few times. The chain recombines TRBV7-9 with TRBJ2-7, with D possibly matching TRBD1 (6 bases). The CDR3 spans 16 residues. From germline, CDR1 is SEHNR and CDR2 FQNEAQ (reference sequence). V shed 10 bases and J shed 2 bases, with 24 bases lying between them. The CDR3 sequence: CATNHNQGPTPYEQYF. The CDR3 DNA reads TGTGCCACCAACCACAATCAGGGGCCGACTCCCTACGAGCAGTACTTC.

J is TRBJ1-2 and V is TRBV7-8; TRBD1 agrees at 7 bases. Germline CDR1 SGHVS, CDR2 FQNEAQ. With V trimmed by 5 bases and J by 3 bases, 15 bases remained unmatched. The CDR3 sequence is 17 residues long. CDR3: CASSPSTRDRVYYGYTF. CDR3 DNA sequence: TGTGCCAGCAGCCCATCTACCCGAGACAGGGTTTACTATGGCTACACCTTC.

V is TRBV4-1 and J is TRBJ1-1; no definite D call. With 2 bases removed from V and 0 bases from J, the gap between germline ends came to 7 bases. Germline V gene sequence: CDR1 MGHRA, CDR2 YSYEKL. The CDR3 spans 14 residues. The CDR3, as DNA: TGCGCCAGCAGCCAATGGCTCATGAACACTGAAGCTTTCTTT. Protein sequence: CASSQWLMNTEAFF.

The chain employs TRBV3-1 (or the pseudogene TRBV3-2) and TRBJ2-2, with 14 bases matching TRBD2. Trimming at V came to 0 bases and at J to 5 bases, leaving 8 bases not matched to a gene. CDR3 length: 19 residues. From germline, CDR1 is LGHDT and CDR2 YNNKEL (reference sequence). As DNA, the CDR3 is TGTGCCAGCAGCCAAGATCCCTCGACTAGCGGGGGGGCAACCGGGGAGCTGTTTTTT. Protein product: CASSQDPSTSGGATGELFF.

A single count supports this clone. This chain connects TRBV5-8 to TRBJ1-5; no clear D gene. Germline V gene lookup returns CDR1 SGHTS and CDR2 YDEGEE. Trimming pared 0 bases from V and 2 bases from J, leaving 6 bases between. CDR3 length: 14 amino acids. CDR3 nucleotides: TGTGCCAGCAGCTTGGCGGGTGGCAATCAGCCCCAGCATTTT. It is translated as CASSLAGGNQPQHF.

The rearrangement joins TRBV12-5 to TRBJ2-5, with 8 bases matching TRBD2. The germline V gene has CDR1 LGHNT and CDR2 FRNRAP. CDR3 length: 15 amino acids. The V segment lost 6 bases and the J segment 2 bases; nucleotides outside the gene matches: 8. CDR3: CASGHGGGPQETQYF. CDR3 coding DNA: TGTGCTAGTGGCCACGGCGGGGGGCCTCAAGAGACCCAGTACTTC.

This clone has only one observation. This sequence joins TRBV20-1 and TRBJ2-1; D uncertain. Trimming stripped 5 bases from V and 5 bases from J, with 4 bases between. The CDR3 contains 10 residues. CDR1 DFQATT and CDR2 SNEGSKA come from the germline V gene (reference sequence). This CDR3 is CSAHNNEQFF. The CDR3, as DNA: TGCAGTGCTCACAACAATGAGCAGTTCTTC.

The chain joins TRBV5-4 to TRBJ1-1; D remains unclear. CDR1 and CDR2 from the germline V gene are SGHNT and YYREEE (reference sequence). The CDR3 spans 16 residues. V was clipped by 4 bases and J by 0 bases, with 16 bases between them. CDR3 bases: TGTGCCAGCAGCCCCGGGGTGTTCTACATGAACACTGAAGCTTTCTTT. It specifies CASSPGVFYMNTEAFF.

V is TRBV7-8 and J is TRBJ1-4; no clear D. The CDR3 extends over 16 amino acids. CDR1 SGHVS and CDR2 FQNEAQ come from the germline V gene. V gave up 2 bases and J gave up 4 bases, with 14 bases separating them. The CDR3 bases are TGTGCCAGCAGCTTATTACCCGGACTGATTAATGAAAAACTGTTTTTT. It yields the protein CASSLLPGLINEKLFF. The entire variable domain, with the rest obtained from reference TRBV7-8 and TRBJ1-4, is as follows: GAGVSQSPRYKVAKRGQDVALRCDPISGHVSLFWYQQALGQGPEFLTYFQNEAQLDKSGLPSDRFFAERPEGSVSTLKIQRTQQEDSAVYLCASSLLPGLINEKLFFGSGTQLSVL.

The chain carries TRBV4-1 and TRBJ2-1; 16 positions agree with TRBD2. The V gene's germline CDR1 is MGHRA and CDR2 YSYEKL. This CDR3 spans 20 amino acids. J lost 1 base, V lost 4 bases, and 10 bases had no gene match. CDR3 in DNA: TGCGCCAGCAGCCTACTTGGTCGGGGACTAGCGGGGGGGTCCTACAATGAGCAGTTCTTC. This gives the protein CASSLLGRGLAGGSYNEQFF.

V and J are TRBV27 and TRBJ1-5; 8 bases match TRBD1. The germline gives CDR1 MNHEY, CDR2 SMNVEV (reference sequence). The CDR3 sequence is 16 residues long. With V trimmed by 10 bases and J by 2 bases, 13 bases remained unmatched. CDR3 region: CAIRDRSSGRNQPQHF. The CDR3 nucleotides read TGTGCCATTCGGGACAGGAGTTCCGGACGCAATCAGCCCCAGCATTTT.

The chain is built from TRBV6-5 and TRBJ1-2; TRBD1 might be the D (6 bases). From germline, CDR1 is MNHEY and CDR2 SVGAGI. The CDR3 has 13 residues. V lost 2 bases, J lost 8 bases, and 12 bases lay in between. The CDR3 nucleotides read TGTGCCAGCAGTTACGTACAGGGAGGGGGCTACACCTTC. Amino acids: CASSYVQGGGYTF.

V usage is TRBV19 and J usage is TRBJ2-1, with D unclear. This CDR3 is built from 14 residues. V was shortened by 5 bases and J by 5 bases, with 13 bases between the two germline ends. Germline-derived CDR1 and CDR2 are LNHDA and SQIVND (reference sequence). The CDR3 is CASSAGSSDNEQFF. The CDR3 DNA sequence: TGTGCCAGTAGTGCCGGGTCTAGTGACAATGAGCAGTTCTTC.

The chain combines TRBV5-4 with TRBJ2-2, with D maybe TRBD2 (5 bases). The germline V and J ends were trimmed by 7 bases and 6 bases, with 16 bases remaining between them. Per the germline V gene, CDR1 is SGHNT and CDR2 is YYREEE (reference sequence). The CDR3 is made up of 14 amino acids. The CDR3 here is CASGRMLNSGELFF. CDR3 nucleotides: TGTGCCAGCGGGAGAATGCTGAATTCCGGGGAGCTGTTTTTT.